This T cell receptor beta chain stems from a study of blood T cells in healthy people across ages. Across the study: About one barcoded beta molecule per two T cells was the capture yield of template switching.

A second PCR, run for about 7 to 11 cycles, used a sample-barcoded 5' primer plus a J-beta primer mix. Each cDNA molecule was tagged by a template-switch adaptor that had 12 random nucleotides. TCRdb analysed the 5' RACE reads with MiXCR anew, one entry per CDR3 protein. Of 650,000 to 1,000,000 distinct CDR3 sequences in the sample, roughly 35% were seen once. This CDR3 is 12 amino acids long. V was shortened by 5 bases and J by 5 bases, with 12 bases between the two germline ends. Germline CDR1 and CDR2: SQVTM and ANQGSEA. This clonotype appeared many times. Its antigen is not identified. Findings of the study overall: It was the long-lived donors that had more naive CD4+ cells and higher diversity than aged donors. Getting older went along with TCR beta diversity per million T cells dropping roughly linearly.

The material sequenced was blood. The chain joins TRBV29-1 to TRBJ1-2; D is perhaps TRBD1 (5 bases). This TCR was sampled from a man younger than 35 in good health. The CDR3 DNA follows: TGCAGCGTTCAGGGTTTCGGGTATGGCTACACCTTC. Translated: CSVQGFGYGYTF.